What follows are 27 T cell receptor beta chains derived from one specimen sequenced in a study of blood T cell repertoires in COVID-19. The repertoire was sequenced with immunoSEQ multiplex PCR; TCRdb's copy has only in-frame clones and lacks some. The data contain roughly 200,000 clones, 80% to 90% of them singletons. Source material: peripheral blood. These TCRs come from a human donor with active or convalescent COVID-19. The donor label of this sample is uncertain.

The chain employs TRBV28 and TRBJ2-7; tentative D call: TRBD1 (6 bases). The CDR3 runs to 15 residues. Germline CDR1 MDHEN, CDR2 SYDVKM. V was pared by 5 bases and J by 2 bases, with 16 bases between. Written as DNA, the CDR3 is TGTGCCAGCAGTGACCTCGGGGCAGGGGCCTACGAGCAGTACTTC. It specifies CASSDLGAGAYEQYF.

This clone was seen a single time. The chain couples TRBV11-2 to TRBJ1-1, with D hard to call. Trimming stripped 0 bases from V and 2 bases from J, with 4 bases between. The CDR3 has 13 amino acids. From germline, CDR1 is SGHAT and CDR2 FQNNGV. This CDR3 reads CASSLDPNTEAFF. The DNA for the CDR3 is TGTGCCAGCAGCTTAGATCCAAACACTGAAGCTTTCTTT. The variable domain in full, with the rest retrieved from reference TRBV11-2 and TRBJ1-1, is EAGVAQSPRYKIIEKRQSVAFWCNPISGHATLYWYQQILGQGPKLLIQFQNNGVVDDSQLPKDRFSAERLKGVDSTLKIQPAKLEDSAVYLCASSLDPNTEAFFGQGTRLTVV.

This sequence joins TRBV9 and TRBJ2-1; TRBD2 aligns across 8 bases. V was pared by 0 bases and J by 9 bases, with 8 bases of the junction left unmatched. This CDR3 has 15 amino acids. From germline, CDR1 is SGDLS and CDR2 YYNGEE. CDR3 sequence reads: CASSVDSGRSGEQFF. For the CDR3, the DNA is TGTGCCAGCAGCGTAGACAGCGGGAGAAGCGGTGAGCAGTTCTTC.

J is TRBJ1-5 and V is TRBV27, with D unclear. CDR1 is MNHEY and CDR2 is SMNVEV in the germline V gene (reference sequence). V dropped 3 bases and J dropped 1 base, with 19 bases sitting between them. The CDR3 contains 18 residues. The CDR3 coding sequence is TGTGCCAGCAGTTTTGGGGAGAGGGTTAGGGCCAGCAATCAGCCCCAGCATTTT. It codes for CASSFGERVRASNQPQHF.

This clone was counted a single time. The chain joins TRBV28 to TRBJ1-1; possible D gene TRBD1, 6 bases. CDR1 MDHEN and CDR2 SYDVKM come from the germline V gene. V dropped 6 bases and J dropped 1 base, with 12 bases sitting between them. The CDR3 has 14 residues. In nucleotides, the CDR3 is TGTGCCAGCAGGCCGGACAGATCGAACACTGAAGCTTTCTTT. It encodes CASRPDRSNTEAFF.

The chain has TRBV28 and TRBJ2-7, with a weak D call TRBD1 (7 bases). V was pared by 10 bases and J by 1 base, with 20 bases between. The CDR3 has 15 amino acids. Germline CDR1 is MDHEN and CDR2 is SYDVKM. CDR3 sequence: CATLGGAGGSYEQYF. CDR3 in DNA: TGTGCCACCCTCGGCGGGGCAGGGGGTTCCTACGAGCAGTACTTC. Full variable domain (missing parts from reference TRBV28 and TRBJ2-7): DVKVTQSSRYLVKRTGEKVFLECVQDMDHENMFWYRQDPGLGLRLIYFSYDVKMKEKGDIPEGYSVSREKKERFSLILESASTNQTSMYLCATLGGAGGSYEQYFGPGTRLTVT.

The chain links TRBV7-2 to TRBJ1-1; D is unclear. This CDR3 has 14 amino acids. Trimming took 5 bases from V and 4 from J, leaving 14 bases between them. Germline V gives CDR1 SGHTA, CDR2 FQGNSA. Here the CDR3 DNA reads TGTGCCAGCAGCCTGGGTCGGGGAGGCACTGAAGCTTTCTTT. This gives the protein CASSLGRGGTEAFF. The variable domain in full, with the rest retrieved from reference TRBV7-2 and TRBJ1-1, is GAGVSQSPSNKVTEKGKDVELRCDPISGHTALYWYRQSLGQGLEFLIYFQGNSAPDKSGLPSDRFSAERTGGSVSTLTIQRTQQEDSAVYLCASSLGRGGTEAFFGQGTRLTVV.

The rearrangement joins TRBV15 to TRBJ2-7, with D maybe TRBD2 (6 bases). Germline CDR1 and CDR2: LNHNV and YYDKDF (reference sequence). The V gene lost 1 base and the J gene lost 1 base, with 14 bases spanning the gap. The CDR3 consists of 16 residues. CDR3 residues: CATSRVSSGGSYEQYF. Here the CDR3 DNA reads TGTGCCACCAGCAGAGTTTCCTCCGGGGGATCCTACGAGCAGTACTTC.

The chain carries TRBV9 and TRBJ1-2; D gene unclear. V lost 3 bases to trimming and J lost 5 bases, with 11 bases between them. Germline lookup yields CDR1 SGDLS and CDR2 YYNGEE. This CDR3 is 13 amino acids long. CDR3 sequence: CASSALAGYGYTF. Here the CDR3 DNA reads TGTGCCAGCAGCGCACTGGCCGGGTATGGCTACACCTTC.

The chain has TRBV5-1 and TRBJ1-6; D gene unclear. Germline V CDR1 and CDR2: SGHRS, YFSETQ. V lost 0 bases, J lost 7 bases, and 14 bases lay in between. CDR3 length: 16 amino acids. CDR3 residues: CASSLDGRRVNSPLHF. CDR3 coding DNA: TGCGCCAGCAGCTTGGACGGTCGGAGGGTCAATTCACCCCTCCACTTT.

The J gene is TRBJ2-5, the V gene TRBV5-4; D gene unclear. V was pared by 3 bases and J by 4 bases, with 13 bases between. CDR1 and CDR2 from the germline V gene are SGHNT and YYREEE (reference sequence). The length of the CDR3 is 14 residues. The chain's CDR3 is CASSSQDMVETQYF. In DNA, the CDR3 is TGTGCCAGCAGCTCCCAAGACATGGTAGAGACCCAGTACTTC.

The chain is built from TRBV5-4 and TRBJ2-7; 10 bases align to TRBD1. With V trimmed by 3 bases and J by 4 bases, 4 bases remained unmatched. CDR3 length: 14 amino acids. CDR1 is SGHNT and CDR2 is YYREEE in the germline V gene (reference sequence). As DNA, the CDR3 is TGTGCCAGCAGCTGGGGGACAGGGGCGTACGAGCAGTACTTC. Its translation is CASSWGTGAYEQYF. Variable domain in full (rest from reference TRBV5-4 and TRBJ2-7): ETGVTQSPTHLIKTRGQQVTLRCSSQSGHNTVSWYQQALGQGPQFIFQYYREEENGRGNFPPRFSGLQFPNYSSELNVNALELDDSALYLCASSWGTGAYEQYFGPGTRLTVT.

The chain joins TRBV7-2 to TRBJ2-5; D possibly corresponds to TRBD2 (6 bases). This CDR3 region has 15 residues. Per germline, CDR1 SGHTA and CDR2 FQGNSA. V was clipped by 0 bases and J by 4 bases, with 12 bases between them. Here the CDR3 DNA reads TGTGCCAGCAGCTTAGCGCTCGGGGGACGAGAGACCCAGTACTTC. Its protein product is CASSLALGGRETQYF.

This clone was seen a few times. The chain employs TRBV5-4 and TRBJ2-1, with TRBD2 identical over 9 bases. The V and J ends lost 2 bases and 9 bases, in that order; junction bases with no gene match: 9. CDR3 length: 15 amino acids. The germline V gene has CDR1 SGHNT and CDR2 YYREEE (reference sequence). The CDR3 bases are TGTGCCAGCAGCTTAAGCGGGGGGTGGGGCGGTGAGCAGTTCTTC. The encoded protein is CASSLSGGWGGEQFF.

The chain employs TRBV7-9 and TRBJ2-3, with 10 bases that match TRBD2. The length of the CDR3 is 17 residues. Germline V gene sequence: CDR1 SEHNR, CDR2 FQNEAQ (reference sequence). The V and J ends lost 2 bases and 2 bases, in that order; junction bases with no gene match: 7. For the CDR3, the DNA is TGTGCCAGCAGCTTAATCACACTAGCGGGGACCACAGATACGCAGTATTTT. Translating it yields CASSLITLAGTTDTQYF.

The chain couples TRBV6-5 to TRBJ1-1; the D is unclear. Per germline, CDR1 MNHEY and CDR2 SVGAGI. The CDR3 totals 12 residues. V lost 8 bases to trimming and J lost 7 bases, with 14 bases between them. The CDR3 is CASSEVTYEAFF. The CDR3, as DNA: TGTGCCAGCTCGGAGGTAACCTATGAAGCTTTCTTT.

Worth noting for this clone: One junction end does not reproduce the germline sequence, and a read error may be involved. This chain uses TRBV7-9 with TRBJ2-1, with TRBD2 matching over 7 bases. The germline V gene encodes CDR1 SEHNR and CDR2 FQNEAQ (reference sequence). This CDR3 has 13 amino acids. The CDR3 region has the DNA TGTGCCAGCAGCTCTCCCCGAATAGCGGGTGCGATCTTC. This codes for CASSSPRIAGAIF.

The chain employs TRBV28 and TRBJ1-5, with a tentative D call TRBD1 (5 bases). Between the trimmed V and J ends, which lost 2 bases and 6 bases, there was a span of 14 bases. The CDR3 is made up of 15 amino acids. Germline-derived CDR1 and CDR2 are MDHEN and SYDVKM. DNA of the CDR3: TGTGCCAGCAGTTTAAGGGGAACAGGACGTCAGCCCCAGCATTTT. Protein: CASSLRGTGRQPQHF. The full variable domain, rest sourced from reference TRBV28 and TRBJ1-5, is DVKVTQSSRYLVKRTGEKVFLECVQDMDHENMFWYRQDPGLGLRLIYFSYDVKMKEKGDIPEGYSVSREKKERFSLILESASTNQTSMYLCASSLRGTGRQPQHFGDGTRLSIL.

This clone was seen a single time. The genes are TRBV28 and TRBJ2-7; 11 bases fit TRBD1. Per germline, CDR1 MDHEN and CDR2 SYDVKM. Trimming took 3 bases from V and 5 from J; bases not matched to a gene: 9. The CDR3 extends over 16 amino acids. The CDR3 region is CASSFNVGTGGNEQYF. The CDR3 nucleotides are TGTGCCAGCAGTTTTAATGTTGGGACAGGGGGTAACGAGCAGTACTTC.

The DNA for the CDR3 is TGTGCCAGCAGCGTAGACGCGTCGCGATCACCCCTCCACTTT. It yields the protein CASSVDASRSPLHF. The J gene is TRBJ1-6, the V gene TRBV9; no reliable D call. This CDR3 spans 14 amino acids. Germline CDR1 and CDR2: SGDLS and YYNGEE. V was shortened by 0 bases and J by 10 bases, with 11 bases between the two germline ends.

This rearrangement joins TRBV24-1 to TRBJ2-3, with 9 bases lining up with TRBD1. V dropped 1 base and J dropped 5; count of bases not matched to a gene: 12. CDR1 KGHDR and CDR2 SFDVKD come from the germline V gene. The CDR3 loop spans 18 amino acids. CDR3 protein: CATSDFDTNRGRKDTQYF. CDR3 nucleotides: TGTGCCACCAGTGATTTCGACACTAACAGGGGGCGCAAAGATACGCAGTATTTT.

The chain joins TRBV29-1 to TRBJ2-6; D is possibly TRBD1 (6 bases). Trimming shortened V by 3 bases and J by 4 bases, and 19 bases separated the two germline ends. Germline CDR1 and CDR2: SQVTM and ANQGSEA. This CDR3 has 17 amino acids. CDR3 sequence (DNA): TGCAGCGTTGATGCTGGGGGCGCAAGAGCCGGGGCCAACGTCCTGACTTTC. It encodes CSVDAGGARAGANVLTF.

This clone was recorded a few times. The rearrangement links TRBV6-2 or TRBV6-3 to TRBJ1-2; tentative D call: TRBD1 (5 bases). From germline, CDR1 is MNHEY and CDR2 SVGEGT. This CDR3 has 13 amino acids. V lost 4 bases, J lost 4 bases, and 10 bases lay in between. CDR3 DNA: TGTGCCAGCAGTTCGGGGGGGATCTATGGCTACACCTTC. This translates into CASSSGGIYGYTF.

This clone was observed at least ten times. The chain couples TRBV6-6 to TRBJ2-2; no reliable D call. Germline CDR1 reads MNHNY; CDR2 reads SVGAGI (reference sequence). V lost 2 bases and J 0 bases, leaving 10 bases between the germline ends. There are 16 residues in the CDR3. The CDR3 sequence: CASSYRPKSNTGELFF. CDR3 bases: TGTGCCAGCAGTTACCGTCCTAAATCGAACACCGGGGAGCTGTTTTTT.

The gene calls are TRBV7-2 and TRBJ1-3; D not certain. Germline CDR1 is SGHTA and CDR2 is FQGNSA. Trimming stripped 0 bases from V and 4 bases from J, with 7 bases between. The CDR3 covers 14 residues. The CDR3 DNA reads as TGTGCCAGCAGCTTAGCCTGGAGCGGAAACACCATATATTTT. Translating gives CASSLAWSGNTIYF.

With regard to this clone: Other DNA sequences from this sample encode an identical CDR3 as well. CDR3 bases: TGTGCCACCAGTGACAGGAGCAATCAGCCCCAGCATTTT. Translating it yields CATSDRSNQPQHF. This chain connects TRBV24-1 to TRBJ1-5, with D unresolved. Germline CDR1 and CDR2: KGHDR and SFDVKD. Trimming removed 4 bases from V and 1 base from J, with 4 bases in between. There are 13 residues in the CDR3.

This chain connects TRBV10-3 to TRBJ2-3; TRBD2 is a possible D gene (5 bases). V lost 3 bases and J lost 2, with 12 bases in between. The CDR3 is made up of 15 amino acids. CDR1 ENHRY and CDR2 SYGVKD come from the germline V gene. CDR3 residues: CAISDFGGYTDTQYF. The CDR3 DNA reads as TGTGCCATCAGTGACTTTGGAGGATACACAGATACGCAGTATTTT.